Below are 25 T cell receptor beta chains sequenced from a single sample in a study of shared clonotypes between healthy human individuals. Assay: immunoSEQ multiplex PCR; the TCRdb copy retains only in-frame clones and omits some. Here the sample spans about 480,000 clones, roughly 79% being singletons. Sequenced: PBMCs. Receptor source: a middle-aged woman in good health. Some clones in this sample may be carry-over from other donors' samples.

The chain joins TRBV2 to TRBJ1-4; TRBD1 matches at 7 bases. The ends lost 8 bases at V and 0 bases at J; junction bases unmatched: 3. The CDR3 has 14 amino acids. Germline V gene data show CDR1 as SNHLY and CDR2 as FYNNEI. CDR3 in amino acids: CASGQDATNEKLFF. The CDR3 coding sequence is TGTGCCAGCGGACAGGATGCAACTAATGAAAAACTGTTTTTT.

The chain links TRBV11-1 to TRBJ2-7; TRBD1 aligns across 9 bases. The V segment lost 5 bases and the J segment 4 bases; nucleotides outside the gene matches: 12. Looked up from germline, CDR1 is SGHAT and CDR2 is FQDESV (reference sequence). The CDR3 loop spans 16 amino acids. The CDR3 DNA reads TGTGCCAGCAGCACTAGTCTAACAGGGGGCGGTTACGAGCAGTACTTC. This gives the protein CASSTSLTGGGYEQYF.

CDR3 protein: CASSQAAYQETQYF. The CDR3 coding sequence is TGTGCCAGCAGCCAAGCCGCTTATCAAGAGACCCAGTACTTC. V and J are TRBV4-2 and TRBJ2-5; D is unclear. CDR1 is LGHNA and CDR2 is YNFKEQ in the germline V gene. The CDR3 has 14 residues. Trimming took 1 base from V and 2 from J, leaving 8 bases between them.

The chain uses TRBV28 and TRBJ2-1; TRBD1 matches at 7 bases. This CDR3 has 14 amino acids. V trimming: 6 bases; J trimming: 4 bases; junction bases outside the gene matches: 6. Germline CDR1 is MDHEN and CDR2 is SYDVKM. In nucleotides, the CDR3 is TGTGCCAGCAGGGACCGGGACAGTTACAATGAGCAGTTCTTC. This encodes CASRDRDSYNEQFF.

The chain uses TRBV6-1 and TRBJ2-7; TRBD2 aligns across 8 bases. Germline-derived CDR1 and CDR2 are MNHNS and SASEGT. The CDR3 has 13 residues. Trimming took 8 bases from V and 0 from J; bases not matched to a gene: 3. The CDR3 sequence is CASASGGSYEQYF. The CDR3, as DNA: TGTGCCAGCGCGAGCGGGGGCTCCTACGAGCAGTACTTC.

V usage is TRBV28 and J usage is TRBJ2-7; TRBD1 agrees at 8 bases. With 7 bases clipped from V and 7 bases from J, the junction kept 12 bases outside the gene matches. Germline CDR1 reads MDHEN; CDR2 reads SYDVKM. This CDR3 spans 14 amino acids. The CDR3 region has the DNA TGTGCCAGCAAACTGGGACAGGCCACGGGGGAGCAGTACTTC. Amino acids: CASKLGQATGEQYF.

The rearrangement uses TRBV28 and TRBJ1-1; TRBD1 might be the D (6 bases). The germline V gene has CDR1 MDHEN and CDR2 SYDVKM. CDR3 size: 13 residues. V was cut by 6 bases and J by 4 bases, with 12 bases left in between. The CDR3 sequence: CASRWGGGTEAFF. CDR3 bases: TGTGCCAGCAGGTGGGGGGGCGGCACTGAAGCTTTCTTT.

This clone was seen at least ten times. The V and J genes are TRBV29-1 and TRBJ2-7, with 12 positions matching TRBD2. The CDR3 is made up of 13 amino acids. Germline V gene sequence: CDR1 SQVTM, CDR2 ANQGSEA. The trim removed 7 bases at V and 7 bases at J, leaving 8 bases unmatched. CDR3 coding DNA: TGCAGCGGGCGACTAGCGGGAGCCGGGGAGCAGTACTTC. Encoded protein: CSGRLAGAGEQYF.

There are a few counts of this clone. This chain joins TRBV6-4 and TRBJ2-3; D is possibly TRBD1 or TRBD2 (5 bases each). CDR1 and CDR2 from the germline V gene are MRHNA and SNTAGT. The V and J ends lost 5 bases and 3 bases respectively, with 12 bases between them. The CDR3 covers 14 residues. For the CDR3, the DNA is TGTGCCAGCAGTCCCGGGGCACAGACAGATACGCAGTATTTT. It encodes CASSPGAQTDTQYF.

The J gene is TRBJ1-1, the V gene TRBV2; tentatively, D is TRBD1 (5 bases). CDR3 length: 14 residues. V lost 9 bases and J lost 0, with 14 bases in between. CDR1 and CDR2 (germline): SNHLY, FYNNEI. The CDR3 here is CASKQDTMNTEAFF. In DNA form, the CDR3 reads TGTGCCAGTAAACAGGACACCATGAACACTGAAGCTTTCTTT. Full variable domain (missing parts from reference TRBV2 and TRBJ1-1): EPEVTQTPSHQVTQMGQEVILRCVPISNHLYFYWYRQILGQKVEFLVSFYNNEISEKSEIFDDQFSVERPDGSNFTLKIRSTKLEDSAMYFCASKQDTMNTEAFFGQGTRLTVV.

This chain uses TRBV28 with TRBJ2-1; D remains unclear. Germline CDR1 MDHEN, CDR2 SYDVKM. This CDR3 is 17 amino acids long. V lost 4 bases and J lost 0, with 16 bases in between. CDR3 amino acids: CASSYSMGLSSYNEQFF. The DNA of the CDR3 is TGTGCCAGCAGTTACAGTATGGGCCTTAGCTCCTACAATGAGCAGTTCTTC. The full variable domain, in which reference TRBV28 and TRBJ2-1 provide the parts outside the CDR3, is DVKVTQSSRYLVKRTGEKVFLECVQDMDHENMFWYRQDPGLGLRLIYFSYDVKMKEKGDIPEGYSVSREKKERFSLILESASTNQTSMYLCASSYSMGLSSYNEQFFGPGTRLTVL.

DNA of the CDR3: TGTGCCAGCAGCGTAGTAAGGACTCCGAACACCGGGGAGCTGTTTTTT. Translated, it gives CASSVVRTPNTGELFF. The V and J genes are TRBV9 and TRBJ2-2, with D tentatively TRBD2 (5 bases). Germline CDR1 and CDR2: SGDLS and YYNGEE. V lost 0 bases and J 0 bases, leaving 9 bases between the germline ends. The CDR3 consists of 16 residues. Looking up the rest from reference TRBV9 and TRBJ2-2 gives the full variable domain: DSGVTQTPKHLITATGQRVTLRCSPRSGDLSVYWYQQSLDQGLQFLIQYYNGEERAKGNILERFSAQQFPDLHSELNLSSLELGDSALYFCASSVVRTPNTGELFFGEGSRLTVL.

The count of this clone is one. The chain employs TRBV27 and TRBJ2-7, with TRBD1 matching over 7 bases. CDR1 MNHEY and CDR2 SMNVEV come from the germline V gene (reference sequence). The CDR3 loop spans 14 amino acids. After removal of 6 bases from V and 2 bases from J, the junction contained 7 bases not matched to a gene. The CDR3 coding sequence is TGTGCCAGCAGCGCGGACAGGATAGCCTACGAGCAGTACTTC. It codes for CASSADRIAYEQYF.

The chain recombines TRBV7-8 with TRBJ1-5; 10 bases line up with TRBD1. The CDR3 is 17 amino acids. Unmatched junction bases numbered 5, after V lost 3 bases and J lost 0 bases. Germline-derived CDR1 and CDR2 are SGHVS and FQNEAQ. This chain's CDR3 is CASSLLTGGYSNQPQHF. The DNA for the CDR3 is TGTGCCAGCAGCTTGCTGACAGGGGGCTATAGCAATCAGCCCCAGCATTTT.

The rearrangement uses TRBV7-3 and TRBJ2-1; tentative D call: TRBD1 (5 bases). Germline V gives CDR1 SGHTA, CDR2 FQGTGA. CDR3 length: 15 amino acids. V lost 2 bases to trimming and J lost 6 bases, with 14 bases between them. The CDR3 loop is CASSLRFGATNEQFF. CDR3 nucleotide sequence: TGTGCCAGCAGCTTACGGTTTGGGGCCACCAATGAGCAGTTCTTC.

The chain carries TRBV29-1 and TRBJ2-7, with D uncertain. Germline values: CDR1 SQVTM, CDR2 ANQGSEA. The CDR3 is 13 residues long. Trimming removed 2 bases from V and 7 bases from J, with 15 bases in between. CDR3 amino acids: CSVELQLTREQYF. The CDR3 DNA sequence: TGCAGCGTTGAACTCCAGCTTACGAGGGAGCAGTACTTC.

The chain couples TRBV5-1 to TRBJ2-7; 13 positions agree with TRBD2. V lost 4 bases to trimming and J lost 5 bases; unmatched junction nucleotides: 6. CDR3 size: 15 residues. CDR1 and CDR2 from the germline V gene are SGHRS and YFSETQ. The CDR3 DNA reads as TGCGCCAGCAGCCCGGGGACTAGCGGGATCGACGAGCAGTACTTC. Translation gives CASSPGTSGIDEQYF. Complete variable domain (other parts from reference TRBV5-1 and TRBJ2-7): KAGVTQTPRYLIKTRGQQVTLSCSPISGHRSVSWYQQTPGQGLQFLFEYFSETQRNKGNFPGRFSGRQFSNSRSEMNVSTLELGDSALYLCASSPGTSGIDEQYFGPGTRLTVT.

The V call is TRBV11-1, the J call TRBJ2-7; D may match TRBD1 or TRBD2 (5 bases each). CDR3 length: 16 amino acids. Trimming removed 1 base at V and 5 bases at J, with 18 bases between. CDR1 is SGHAT, CDR2 FQDESV, per germline (reference sequence). The CDR3 coding sequence is TGTGCCAGCAGCTTAGGCGGCTCCAGACGGGGCGACGAGCAGTACTTC. Residues: CASSLGGSRRGDEQYF. Using reference TRBV11-1 and TRBJ2-7 for the parts outside the CDR3, the full variable domain is EAEVAQSPRYKITEKSQAVAFWCDPISGHATLYWYRQILGQGPELLVQFQDESVVDDSQLPKDRFSAERLKGVDSTLKIQPAELGDSAMYLCASSLGGSRRGDEQYFGPGTRLTVT.

J is TRBJ2-1 and V is TRBV7-9; D gene unclear. The V gene lost 1 base and the J gene lost 0 bases, with 7 bases spanning the gap. Germline V CDR1 and CDR2: SEHNR, FQNEAQ (reference sequence). This CDR3 has 15 amino acids. The CDR3 loop reads CASSLVSSSYNEQFF. The CDR3, as DNA: TGTGCCAGCAGCTTAGTCTCTAGCTCCTACAATGAGCAGTTCTTC. The full variable domain, completed using reference TRBV7-9 and TRBJ2-1, is DTGVSQNPRHKITKRGQNVTFRCDPISEHNRLYWYRQTLGQGPEFLTYFQNEAQLEKSRLLSDRFSAERPKGSFSTLEIQRTEQGDSAMYLCASSLVSSSYNEQFFGPGTRLTVL.

The V gene is TRBV28, the J gene TRBJ1-1; D ambiguous. Germline CDR1 is MDHEN and CDR2 is SYDVKM. V shed 7 bases and J shed 1 base, with 7 bases lying between them. The CDR3 consists of 12 residues. CDR3 protein: CASIAGNTEAFF. CDR3 sequence (DNA): TGTGCCAGCATCGCCGGGAACACTGAAGCTTTCTTT.

This clone has a single count. This chain uses TRBV2 with TRBJ2-7; TRBD1 matches at 11 bases. Germline lookup yields CDR1 SNHLY and CDR2 FYNNEI. V shed 3 bases, J shed 7 bases, and the junction held 5 bases outside the gene matches. The CDR3 has 14 amino acids. In nucleotides, the CDR3 is TGTGCCAGCAGTGAGGGAGGGACAGGGGGAGAGCAGTACTTC. Translated: CASSEGGTGGEQYF. The full variable domain, in which reference TRBV2 and TRBJ2-7 provide the parts outside the CDR3, is EPEVTQTPSHQVTQMGQEVILRCVPISNHLYFYWYRQILGQKVEFLVSFYNNEISEKSEIFDDQFSVERPDGSNFTLKIRSTKLEDSAMYFCASSEGGTGGEQYFGPGTRLTVT.

This clone came up a few times. The CDR3, as DNA: TGTGCCAGCACCACAAGCGTGAATCAGCCCCAGCATTTT. It codes for CASTTSVNQPQHF. V usage is TRBV7-2 and J usage is TRBJ1-5, with no clear D. The ends were cut back, 7 bases at V and 4 bases at J, with 11 bases in the middle. Germline-derived CDR1 and CDR2 are SGHTA and FQGNSA. This CDR3 has 13 residues. Using reference TRBV7-2 and TRBJ1-5 for the parts outside the CDR3, the full variable domain is GAGVSQSPSNKVTEKGKDVELRCDPISGHTALYWYRQSLGQGLEFLIYFQGNSAPDKSGLPSDRFSAERTGGSVSTLTIQRTQQEDSAVYLCASTTSVNQPQHFGDGTRLSIL.

J is TRBJ2-5 and V is TRBV27; 13 bases map to TRBD2. Losses at the gene ends were 5 bases for V and 5 bases for J; bases not matched to a gene: 8. The CDR3 contains 16 residues. CDR1 is MNHEY and CDR2 is SMNVEV in the germline V gene (reference sequence). The CDR3 sequence: CASSQRTSGRVETQYF. In nucleotides, the CDR3 is TGTGCCAGCAGTCAAAGGACTAGCGGGAGAGTCGAGACCCAGTACTTC.

This clone was recorded only once. V usage is TRBV28 and J usage is TRBJ1-5, with 7 bases fitting TRBD1. The germline CDR1 and CDR2 sequences are MDHEN and SYDVKM. After removal of 3 bases from V and 6 bases from J, the junction contained 8 bases not matched to a gene. This CDR3 is built from 15 residues. This CDR3 is CASSFGGGAGQPQHF. The CDR3 DNA reads as TGTGCCAGCAGTTTCGGAGGGGGCGCTGGTCAGCCCCAGCATTTT.

In its sample, this clone was seen a few times. J is TRBJ1-1 and V is TRBV7-2; TRBD1 agrees at 9 bases. Germline CDR1 SGHTA, CDR2 FQGNSA. Unmatched junction bases numbered 13, after V lost 5 bases and J lost 0 bases. The CDR3 has 18 amino acids. The CDR3, as DNA: TGTGCCAGCAGCCCGAGAGCAGGGACAGGGCACTTGAACACTGAAGCTTTCTTT. Translation gives CASSPRAGTGHLNTEAFF.